This TCR beta chain is from a study of Graves' ophthalmopathy and Graves' hyperthyroidism listed by TCRdb under 2018. As for the study more broadly: Peripheral blood samples were taken at the time of initial diagnosis, before any treatment was given. The 95 to 100 discovery patients were randomly divided into training and test sets at a 7:3 ratio. To explore V-J signatures that separate ophthalmopathy from hyperthyroidism, a discovery set of about 98 patients was enrolled, consisting of fewer than 45 with ophthalmopathy and some 59 with stable hyperthyroidism. To tell Graves' ophthalmopathy apart from Graves' hyperthyroidism, and to predict which patients would progress to ophthalmopathy, the study relied on TCR beta repertoire signatures. T-cell repertoires of thyroid tissue and blood were compared in six hyperthyroidism patients. For independent validation, a separate cohort was made up of 18 to 20 hyperthyroidism patients plus 17 patients who later progressed from hyperthyroidism to ophthalmopathy. After sampling, hyperthyroidism patients received methimazole starting at 30 mg daily, and ophthalmopathy patients received high-dose intravenous methylprednisolone. In total, over 130 blood samples were TCR-sequenced: around 42 ophthalmopathy, roughly 80 hyperthyroidism and some 17 hyperthyroidism-to-ophthalmopathy patients. What the work shows at the level of the full study, not this receptor alone: Most expanded thyroid clonotypes with a frequency above 0.001 also appeared in blood, which suggests that blood repertoires may reflect the immune response in the thyroid. Sample size was not predetermined statistically, and investigators were not blinded to group allocation. Ophthalmopathy was separated from stable hyperthyroidism by the 13-signature model with more than 85% sensitivity and 81% to 84% specificity in cross-validation and with 80%/75% in the test set. In validation, the model predicted ophthalmopathy progression with about 71% sensitivity and roughly 72% specificity; eleven to twelve predicted patients were CT-confirmed with GO in a median of approximately 6.5 months.

Reading from cysteine to phenylalanine, the CDR3 counts 14 amino acids. The retained sequence is limited to the CDR3, 42 bases, with the frame set at the first base. V and J are truncated by 1 base and 3 bases respectively, leaving an intervening sequence of 10 bases. As regards this clonotype: What this receptor recognizes is not known. Base qualities are not provided; no much larger clone lies one nucleotide away.

TCR beta CDR3 regions were amplified from RNA transcripts for repertoire sequencing. The first round was an RT-PCR using HTBI primers with the Qiagen OneStep RT-PCR kit, and this first round was followed by a second-round multiplex PCR, then size selection and purification. Sequencing of the libraries was carried out on an Illumina HiSeq2000 in paired-end mode with 100 bp reads. The source study handled its data this way. Reads were processed with SOAPnuke, discarding reads with adapters, uncalled bases, mean Phred below 15, or no exact constant-primer or identifier match. COPE v1.2.5 was used to merge the high-quality paired reads. Each unique nucleotide sequence was defined as a clonotype, and clonotypes were aligned to IMGT TRB V, D and J references with MiTCR v1.1. Only V-J combinations with frequency above 0.0001 were analysed, covering 99% to 99.2% of repertoires. For each V-J combination, a TCR clonal expansion and chaos score was defined as the ratio of F50 clonal expansion to chaos observed in the TCRdist matrix. Features were reduced by Welch's t-statistics and random forest to around 13 V-J combinations, which fed a naive Bayes classifier. Thyroid-blood repertoire similarity was quantified with the Morisita-Horn index. TCRdb took the public reads, trimmed them with fastp at Q25, ran MiXCR for clone calling and kept in-frame beta chains. Identical CDR3 proteins give one entry, which carries the most common genes and DNA. The V and J calls follow TCRdb's processing rather than the paper's. The sample profile shows some 400,000 distinct CDR3 sequences; 15% to 20% of them were found once. The top ten clonotypes cover about 1.6% of the sample.

Ophthalmopathy patients had moderately to severely active disease, Clinical Activity Score of at least 3, NOSPECS grade of at least 4, and disease duration under 3 months. Patients with other autoimmune diseases, uncontrolled infections, pregnancy or lactation were excluded from the study. Clinical symptoms, serum thyroxine, TRAb, thyroid ultrasound and orbital computed tomography were used for diagnosis. Ficoll-Paque density gradient centrifugation was used to isolate PBMCs from 10 ml of fresh peripheral blood. Total RNA was extracted using Trizol reagent, and RNA quality was checked on an Agilent 2100 Bioanalyzer.

This sequence uses TRBV12-3 or TRBV12-4 and TRBJ2-7; perhaps TRBD1 is the D gene, with 6 bases matching. The sequenced sample consisted of peripheral blood. The receptor was derived from a woman aged 18-29 years with Graves' ophthalmopathy. Donor details come from another sample of the same person, matched by shared clones. The DNA sequence reads TGTGCCAGCAGTTTAGACAGGGAGTACTACGAGCAGTACTTC. Its translation reads: CASSLDREYYEQYF.